Listed here are 19 T cell receptor beta chains from one sample, sequenced in a study of T cells in localized non-small cell lung cancer. TCRdb keeps only in-frame clones here, not all; method: immunoSEQ multiplex PCR. Among nearly 2,000 clones, roughly 22% were seen once, and the ten largest hold roughly 8%. Specimen: lung tumor tissue, collected before any cancer treatment. These receptors came from a woman aged 40-75 years with stage I lung adenocarcinoma.

The CDR3 region is CASSPWAEGGYEQYF. CDR3 bases: TGTGCCAGCAGCCCCTGGGCGGAAGGAGGGTACGAGCAGTACTTC. V and J are TRBV11-3 and TRBJ2-7; TRBD2 is a possible D gene (6 bases). CDR3 length: 15 residues. The V end lost 5 bases, the J end lost 4 bases, and 18 bases lay between the germline ends. The V gene's germline CDR1 is SGHNT and CDR2 YENEEA.

The rearrangement joins TRBV30 to TRBJ1-1; a possible D gene is TRBD1 (5 bases). Trimming removed 4 bases from V and 3 bases from J, with 15 bases in between. Germline V gene lookup returns CDR1 GTSNPN and CDR2 SVGIG (reference sequence). This CDR3 is 14 amino acids long. The CDR3 is CAWNQRGRDTEAFF. The CDR3 nucleotides are TGTGCCTGGAATCAACGGGGGAGGGACACTGAAGCTTTCTTT.

The rearrangement links TRBV1 to TRBJ2-7; the table's TRBD1 call for D was not verified on the DNA. TRBV1 is described as a pseudogene. This CDR3 is 15 amino acids long. The CDR3 region is CASSRQGRPSYEQYF. In DNA, the CDR3 is TGCGCCAGCAGCCGACAGGGTCGACCCTCCTACGAGCAGTACTTC.

This clone was counted a few times. The chain has TRBV28 and TRBJ2-6; D not resolved. With 4 bases removed from V and 4 bases from J, the gap between germline ends came to 8 bases. The CDR3 covers 14 residues. The germline V gene encodes CDR1 MDHEN and CDR2 SYDVKM. The CDR3 region has the DNA TGTGCCAGCAGTTCCCCTCTGGGGGCCAACGTCCTGACTTTC. Translating it yields CASSSPLGANVLTF.

The chain carries TRBV19 and TRBJ1-4; 10 bases are a match to TRBD1. J lost 8 bases, V lost 5 bases, and 11 bases had no gene match. The length of the CDR3 is 16 residues. CDR1 and CDR2 (germline): LNHDA, SQIVND (reference sequence). The CDR3 DNA reads as TGTGCCAGTAGTGCGGGGATGACAGGGGGCCTAGAAAAACTGTTTTTT. It is translated as CASSAGMTGGLEKLFF.

Notes on this clone: Other DNA sequences in this sample translate to the same CDR3. The gene calls are TRBV18 and TRBJ2-5, with unresolved D. V was trimmed by 3 bases and J by 5 bases, leaving 7 bases between them. CDR3 length: 12 residues. From germline, CDR1 is KGHSH and CDR2 LQKENI. CDR3 residues: CASSPGPETQYF. The CDR3 bases are TGTGCCAGCTCACCCGGACCGGAGACCCAGTACTTC.

The chain combines TRBV5-1 with TRBJ1-1; no definite D call. The V end lost 4 bases, the J end lost 6 bases, and 16 bases lay between the germline ends. CDR1 is SGHRS, CDR2 YFSETQ, per germline. CDR3 length equals 14 residues. CDR3: CASSVELSAPEAFF. The CDR3 region has the DNA TGCGCCAGCAGCGTCGAACTATCGGCGCCTGAAGCTTTCTTT.

In this sample, this clone turned up once. The rearrangement links TRBV15 to TRBJ2-3; D is perhaps TRBD2 (6 bases). Deletions cut 3 bases from V and 1 base from J, with 11 bases between. CDR3 length: 15 amino acids. Germline V CDR1 and CDR2: LNHNV, YYDKDF (reference sequence). The CDR3 reads CATSRPGEGTDTQYF. CDR3 nucleotides: TGTGCCACCAGCAGGCCGGGAGAGGGCACAGATACGCAGTATTTT.

Judged by abundance, this clone is medium-sized (0.01 to 0.1%). The gene calls are TRBV6-8 and TRBJ2-5, with D maybe TRBD1 (5 bases). The CDR3 totals 14 residues. The ends were cut back, 4 bases at V and 2 bases at J, with 11 bases in the middle. CDR1 is MNHGY, CDR2 SAAAGT, per germline. CDR3 amino acids: CASSFLDRQETQYF. For the CDR3, the DNA is TGTGCCAGCAGTTTCCTCGACAGACAAGAGACCCAGTACTTC.

This clone occurred a few times. This rearrangement joins TRBV14 to TRBJ1-2; D unclear. The length of the CDR3 is 18 residues. The germline V gene has CDR1 SGHDN and CDR2 FVKESK. V was clipped by 0 bases and J by 8 bases, with 25 bases between them. For the CDR3, the DNA is TGTGCCAGCAGCCAAGATACCGGAGCTCTGGTAAGAAGGAGAGGCTACACCTTC. Amino acid sequence: CASSQDTGALVRRRGYTF.

The CDR3 loop is CASNPTGTMNTEAFF. CDR3 nucleotide sequence: TGCGCCAGCAATCCGACAGGGACGATGAACACTGAAGCTTTCTTT. The chain has TRBV5-1 and TRBJ1-1; 7 positions agree with TRBD1. The germline CDR1 and CDR2 sequences are SGHRS and YFSETQ. V shed 6 bases, J shed 0 bases, and the junction held 8 bases outside the gene matches. The CDR3 runs 15 residues.

This clone was recorded only once. The chain links TRBV5-1 to TRBJ1-1; weak D call: TRBD1 (5 bases). The V gene lost 0 bases and the J gene lost 0 bases, with 9 bases spanning the gap. The CDR3 sequence is 15 residues long. Germline CDR1 reads SGHRS; CDR2 reads YFSETQ. The CDR3: CASSLGGTMNTEAFF. The CDR3 DNA sequence: TGCGCCAGCAGCTTGGGGGGGACCATGAACACTGAAGCTTTCTTT.

The DNA for the CDR3 is TGTGCCTGTAAGGGGGAGTATAATTCACCCCTCCACTTT. As protein: CACKGEYNSPLHF. This chain connects TRBV30 to TRBJ1-6; tentatively, D is TRBD1 (6 bases). The length of the CDR3 is 13 residues. Germline CDR1 is GTSNPN and CDR2 is SVGIG (reference sequence). The V end lost 6 bases, the J end lost 4 bases, and 10 bases lay between the germline ends.

This sequence joins TRBV19 and TRBJ1-5; 7 nucleotides align to TRBD1. CDR3 length equals 15 residues. Germline CDR1 and CDR2: LNHDA and SQIVND (reference sequence). V trimming: 4 bases; J trimming: 6 bases; junction bases outside the gene matches: 9. The CDR3 bases are TGTGCCAGTAGTAAGACAGGGTATAGCGGTCAGCCCCAGCATTTT. Amino acid sequence: CASSKTGYSGQPQHF.

This clone was picked up a small number of times. This chain connects TRBV6-8 to TRBJ1-1, with D hard to call. The CDR3 is made up of 13 amino acids. The germline V and J ends were trimmed by 5 bases and 5 bases, with 12 bases remaining between them. Looked up from germline, CDR1 is MNHGY and CDR2 is SAAAGT. The CDR3 is CASSEVFGTEAFF. CDR3 bases: TGTGCCAGCAGTGAGGTATTCGGGACTGAAGCTTTCTTT.

The chain links TRBV11-3 to TRBJ2-5, with D possibly TRBD1 on 6 matching bases. V was trimmed by 0 bases and J by 4 bases, leaving 15 bases between them. Per germline, CDR1 SGHNT and CDR2 YENEEA. The CDR3 length is 16 residues. CDR3 residues: CASSLETGPAGETQYF. CDR3 in DNA: TGTGCCAGCAGCTTAGAAACAGGGCCGGCGGGAGAGACCCAGTACTTC. Combining the CDR3 with reference TRBV11-3 and TRBJ2-5 gives the whole variable domain EAGVVQSPRYKIIEKKQPVAFWCNPISGHNTLYWYLQNLGQGPELLIRYENEEAVDDSQLPKDRFSAERLKGVDSTLKIQPAELGDSAVYLCASSLETGPAGETQYFGPGTRLLVL.

The chain couples TRBV6-8 to TRBJ2-4; 7 positions agree with TRBD1. This CDR3 is 14 amino acids long. V lost 4 bases, J lost 7 bases, and 7 bases stayed unmatched. Germline CDR1 MNHGY, CDR2 SAAAGT. CDR3 in amino acids: CASSLRQGRNIQYF. The CDR3 nucleotides read TGTGCCAGCAGTTTAAGACAGGGACGTAACATTCAGTACTTC.

This clone was counted a few times. V usage is TRBV29-1 and J usage is TRBJ1-1; D is unresolved. V was shortened by 5 bases and J by 4 bases, with 11 bases between the two germline ends. Germline V gene sequence: CDR1 SQVTM, CDR2 ANQGSEA. This CDR3 has 12 amino acids. The CDR3 nucleotides are TGCAGCGTTCACCGGGGAGCCACTGAAGCTTTCTTT. The encoded protein is CSVHRGATEAFF.

This clone was picked up a small number of times. The genes are TRBV28 and TRBJ1-4; 10 bases map to TRBD1. Per germline, CDR1 MDHEN and CDR2 SYDVKM. This CDR3 is built from 13 residues. Trimming removed 6 bases from V and 10 bases from J; junction bases left unmatched: 5. In nucleotides, the CDR3 is TGTGCCAGCAGCCGCGGACAGGGGGGAAAACTGTTTTTT. Translating it yields CASSRGQGGKLFF.